Following are 3 T cell receptor beta chains from one sample sequenced in a study of blood T cells in healthy people across ages. Using a J-beta primer mix together with a sample-barcoded 5' primer, a second PCR was run for roughly 6 to 11 cycles. TCRdb re-analysed the 5' RACE reads in MiXCR, keeping a single row per CDR3 protein. The sample carries 760,000 or so distinct CDR3 sequences, approximately 25% recorded once. This sample also belongs to another study, concerning T cells of mothers and their children.

The sample consisted of blood. The receptors here all came from a boy younger than 18 in good health.

The chain links TRBV12-5 to TRBJ2-7; D gene unclear. The V end lost 11 bases, the J end lost 0 bases, and 17 bases lay between the germline ends. Germline CDR1 is LGHNT and CDR2 is FRNRAP. The CDR3 totals 14 residues. CDR3 in DNA: TGTGCTTTAAACGGCCTCACCCCCTCCTACGAGCAGTACTTC. Its protein is CALNGLTPSYEQYF.

This clonotype was detected many times. The chain links TRBV12-3 or TRBV12-4 to TRBJ1-2, with TRBD1 as a possible D gene (5 bases). The CDR3 consists of 12 residues. V was shortened by 6 bases and J by 4 bases, with 9 bases between the two germline ends. CDR3 loop: CASSFGGYGYTF. CDR3 nucleotides: TGTGCCAGCAGCTTCGGGGGCTATGGCTACACCTTC.

The chain couples TRBV3-1 to TRBJ2-1; TRBD1 matches 9 bases. This CDR3 has 14 amino acids. Germline V CDR1 and CDR2: LGHDT, YNNKEL (reference sequence). Unmatched junction bases numbered 9, after V lost 7 bases and J lost 8 bases. The CDR3 loop is CASTTGGEGYEQFF. As DNA, the CDR3 is TGTGCCAGCACCACAGGGGGCGAGGGTTATGAGCAGTTCTTC.